The clone carrying this T cell receptor (beta chain) has more than one count but fewer than ten. Its cognate antigen is unknown. This sample is part of a study of blood T cells in healthy people across ages. General study results and limits: PBMCs that were unsorted prevented a conclusive naive versus antigen-experienced comparison.

The second PCR ran roughly 6 to 11 cycles with a sample-barcoded 5' primer and J-beta primers. Researchers report that each sample yielded at least 3 million CDR3-containing paired-end reads. TCRdb re-derived calls from the 5' RACE reads in MiXCR, one entry per CDR3 protein. The table records around 750,000 distinct CDR3 sequences, approximately 53% of them present only once. J lost 0 bases, V lost 7 bases, and 6 bases had no gene match. The V gene's germline CDR1 is MNHNY and CDR2 SVGAGI (reference sequence). The CDR3 totals 14 residues. Sequencing was carried out using blood. This sequence originates from a man older than 75 in good health. The chain employs TRBV6-6 and TRBJ2-7; TRBD2 agrees at 7 bases. The CDR3 DNA reads TGTGCCAGCACCAATAGCGGGCCCTCCTACGAGCAGTACTTC. Translation: CASTNSGPSYEQYF.